This T cell receptor (beta chain) was observed in a study of shared clonotypes between healthy human individuals. Positive CCR7 selection of CD45RO-negative cells yielded the naive CD8 cells, and terminally differentiated effector memory CD45RA+ cells were excluded. Between the trimmed V and J ends, which lost 2 bases and 3 bases, there was a span of 13 bases. The CDR3 contains 15 residues. The V gene's germline CDR1 is MDHEN and CDR2 SYDVKM. Note on this clone: Its antigen is undetermined.

This table comes from immunoSEQ multiplex PCR, and its TCRdb copy is limited to in-frame clones, with some not included. The sample lists approximately 740,000 clones; around 92% were seen once. Study conclusions and caveats: Several donors shared about 4.5% of their naive CD4 clonotypes. When compared with the clonotypes that were shared by all four sorted-subset donors, the non-shared clonotypes turned out to have lower generation probabilities.

The J gene is TRBJ2-5, the V gene TRBV28, with unresolved D. The sequencing input was naive CD8+ T cells sorted from blood. This TCR came from a man aged 25 to 40 in good health. CDR3: CASSLNLGFEETQYF. The CDR3 DNA reads as TGTGCCAGCAGTTTAAACCTGGGGTTCGAAGAGACCCAGTACTTC.